Listed below are T cell receptor beta chains from one sample, sequenced in a study of T cells after yellow fever vaccination. TCRdb called the 5' RACE reads again in MiXCR, with one record for every CDR3 protein. The sample yields hundreds of thousands of distinct CDR3 sequences, 17% seen once. The sequenced sample was PBMCs, obtained less than 6 days after the first yellow fever vaccination. Receptor source: a man younger than 35 who received the YFV17D yellow fever vaccine. CDR3s include the opening cysteine and the closing phenylalanine or tryptophan. Fields, in order: clone size, V gene, D gene, J gene, CDR3 DNA, CDR3 protein. D genes are given only for firm matches. Size values are once, few and many counts, or a class for expanded clones, and some rows have none.

many,TRBV5-1,-,TRBJ1-1,TGCGCCAGCAGCCGCCTCATGAACACTGAAGCTTTCTTT,CASSRLMNTEAFF
-,TRBV5-1,TRBD1,TRBJ1-5,TGCGCCAGCAGCTGGGGGACAGGGAGCAATCAGCCCCAGCATTTT,CASSWGTGSNQPQHF
-,TRBV11-2,-,TRBJ2-5,TGTGCCAGCAGCCGCGCCGAGACCCAGTACTTC,CASSRAETQYF
-,TRBV5-1,-,TRBJ2-3,TGCGCCAGCAGCTTGGAAGCGAACACCCCCGATACGCAGTATTTT,CASSLEANTPDTQYF
few,TRBV19,-,TRBJ1-1,TGTGCCAGTAGTATTGGGGGGAGCTTCACTGAAGCTTTCTTT,CASSIGGSFTEAFF
few,TRBV6-1,TRBD2,TRBJ2-5,TGTGCCAGCACAGCGGGGACTCAAGAGACCCAGTACTTC,CASTAGTQETQYF
-,TRBV7-9,TRBD2,TRBJ2-1,TGTGCCAGCAGCTTATCCTCGGGACTAGCGCGAAATGAGCAGTTCTTC,CASSLSSGLARNEQFF
few,TRBV20-1,-,TRBJ2-3,TGCAGTGCTAGAATACGGGGGTATAGTGATACGCAGTATTTT,CSARIRGYSDTQYF
-,TRBV10-3,-,TRBJ1-5,TGTGCCATCAGTTGGGACCCTAATCAGCCCCAGCATTTT,CAISWDPNQPQHF
-,TRBV12-3/TRBV12-4,-,TRBJ2-7,TGTGCCAGCAGCAAGAACAGAGAGCAGTACTTC,CASSKNREQYF
few,TRBV10-3,TRBD2,TRBJ2-3,TGTGCCATCAGTGAAATAGCGGGGGGGCATGGAGATACGCAGTATTTT,CAISEIAGGHGDTQYF
-,TRBV4-3,-,TRBJ1-6,TGCGCCAGCAGCCGTGGGCAACCCTATAATTCACCCCTCCACTTT,CASSRGQPYNSPLHF
few,TRBV6-5,-,TRBJ1-1,TGTGCCAGCAGTTACTCACGGGGAACGAAAGAAGCTTTCTTT,CASSYSRGTKEAFF
-,TRBV3-1,-,TRBJ2-7,TGTGCCAGCAGCGAAACCAGGGAGCAGTACTTC,CASSETREQYF
few,TRBV12-3/TRBV12-4,TRBD2,TRBJ2-1,TGTGCCAGCAGTTTATCATCAGCGGGGGCGTACAATGAGCAGTTCTTC,CASSLSSAGAYNEQFF
few,TRBV11-2,TRBD2,TRBJ2-3,TGTGCCAGCAGCCGACTAGCGGGGGCCTCGGGGGGGGATACGCAGTATTTT,CASSRLAGASGGDTQYF
-,TRBV12-3/TRBV12-4,-,TRBJ1-6,TGTGCCAGCAGCGAGATTGTTCCCCCGAATTCACCCCTCCACTTT,CASSEIVPPNSPLHF